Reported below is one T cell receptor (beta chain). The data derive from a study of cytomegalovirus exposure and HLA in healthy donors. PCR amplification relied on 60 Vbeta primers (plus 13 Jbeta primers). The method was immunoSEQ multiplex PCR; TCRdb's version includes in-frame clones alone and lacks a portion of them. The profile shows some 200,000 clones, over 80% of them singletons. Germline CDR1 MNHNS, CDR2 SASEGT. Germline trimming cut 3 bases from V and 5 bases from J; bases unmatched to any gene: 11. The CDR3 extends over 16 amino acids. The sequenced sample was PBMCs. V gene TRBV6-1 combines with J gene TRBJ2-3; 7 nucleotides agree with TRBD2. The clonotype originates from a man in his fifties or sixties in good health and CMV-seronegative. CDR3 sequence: CASSDPPGGRGDTQYF. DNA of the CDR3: TGTGCCAGCAGTGATCCCCCGGGGGGTAGAGGAGATACGCAGTATTTT.